The T cell receptor (beta chain) described here comes from a study of blood T cell repertoires in COVID-19. Study details: The United States, Italy and Spain were the sources of the acute and convalescent COVID-19 samples.

How the authors handled the data: By means of reference gene primer amplification, nucleated cell counts were estimated. Generated by immunoSEQ multiplex PCR, the TCRdb table keeps only in-frame clones and is missing some. V and J calls and clone size are given by that table; D and trimming were obtained from the DNA. Of hundreds of thousands of clones in the sample, approximately 85% are singletons; the top ten hold 9.1%. The study assigned cohorts using participant-reported clinical history. This CDR3 region has 16 residues. Germline CDR1 reads SGHDN; CDR2 reads FVKESK. V lost 4 bases and J lost 4, with 18 bases in between.

This chain joins TRBV14 and TRBJ2-3; maybe TRBD1 (6 bases). The sequencing sample was made of PBMCs or T cells enriched from blood (not recorded which). The clonotype was recovered from a woman aged 50 to 65 with acute COVID-19. The CDR3 is CASSLYRTAGADTQYF. DNA of the CDR3: TGTGCCAGCAGCCTTTACCGGACAGCCGGAGCAGATACGCAGTATTTT.